The 3 T cell receptor beta chains below were found in one sample sequenced in a study of shared clonotypes between healthy human individuals. Produced via immunoSEQ multiplex PCR; TCRdb's table is partial and in-frame only. The sample shows some 2.3 million clones, 80% to 95% of them seen only once. The specimen was naive CD4+ T cells from PBMCs. Sample subset: CD45RA+ positively selected. The source is a man aged 18 to 35 in good health. Some clones in this sample may be carry-over from other donors' samples.

V usage is TRBV6-6 and J usage is TRBJ1-5; D not certain. The germline V gene has CDR1 MNHNY and CDR2 SVGAGI (reference sequence). Trimming took off 0 bases at V and 6 bases at J, with 15 bases between the two ends. The CDR3 is made up of 16 amino acids. The CDR3 reads CASSYSSQTWGQPQHF. The CDR3 coding sequence is TGTGCCAGCAGTTACTCGAGCCAGACCTGGGGTCAGCCCCAGCATTTT.

The chain has TRBV28 and TRBJ2-7; tentative D call: TRBD1 (5 bases). Germline V CDR1 and CDR2: MDHEN, SYDVKM. The CDR3 runs to 16 residues. Trimming stripped 6 bases from V and 0 bases from J, with 18 bases between. The CDR3 sequence: CASSPQGIKSSYEQYF. In DNA form, the CDR3 reads TGTGCCAGCAGCCCCCAGGGAATTAAAAGCTCCTACGAGCAGTACTTC.

The chain links TRBV5-1 to TRBJ2-6, with TRBD1 matching 10 bases. The CDR3 is 18 amino acids. With V trimmed by 2 bases and J by 3 bases, 8 bases remained unmatched. The germline gives CDR1 SGHRS, CDR2 YFSETQ. CDR3: CASSFRQGAIDGANVLTF. DNA for the CDR3: TGCGCCAGCAGCTTCAGACAGGGGGCTATAGATGGGGCCAACGTCCTGACTTTC.